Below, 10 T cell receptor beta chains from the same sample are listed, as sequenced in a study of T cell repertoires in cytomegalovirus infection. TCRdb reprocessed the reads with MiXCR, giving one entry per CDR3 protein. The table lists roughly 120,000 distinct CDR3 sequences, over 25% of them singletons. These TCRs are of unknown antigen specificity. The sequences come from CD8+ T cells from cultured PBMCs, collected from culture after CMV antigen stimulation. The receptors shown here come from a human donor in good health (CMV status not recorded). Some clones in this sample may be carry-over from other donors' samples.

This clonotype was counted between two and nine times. CDR3 sequence: CATSRDDRTFGNEQFF. CDR3 coding DNA: TGTGCCACCAGCAGAGATGATAGAACGTTTGGGAATGAGCAGTTCTTC. The chain links TRBV15 to TRBJ2-1, with unresolved D. With 0 bases removed from V and 7 bases from J, the gap between germline ends came to 16 bases. The CDR3 contains 16 residues. Germline-derived CDR1 and CDR2 are LNHNV and YYDKDF (reference sequence).

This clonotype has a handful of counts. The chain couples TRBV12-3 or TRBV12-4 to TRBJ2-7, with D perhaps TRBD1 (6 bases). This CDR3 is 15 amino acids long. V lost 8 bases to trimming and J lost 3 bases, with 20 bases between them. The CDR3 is CASSVYQGTLYEQYF. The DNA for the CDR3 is TGTGCCAGCTCGGTATATCAGGGGACCCTCTACGAGCAGTACTTC.

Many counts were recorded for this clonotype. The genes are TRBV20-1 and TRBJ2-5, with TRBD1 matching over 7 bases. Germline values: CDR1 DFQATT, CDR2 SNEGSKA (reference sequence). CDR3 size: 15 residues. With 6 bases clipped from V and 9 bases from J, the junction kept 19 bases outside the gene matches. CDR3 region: CSAHRQGQWDEAQYF. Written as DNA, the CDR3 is TGCAGTGCCCACCGTCAGGGACAGTGGGACGAAGCCCAGTACTTC.

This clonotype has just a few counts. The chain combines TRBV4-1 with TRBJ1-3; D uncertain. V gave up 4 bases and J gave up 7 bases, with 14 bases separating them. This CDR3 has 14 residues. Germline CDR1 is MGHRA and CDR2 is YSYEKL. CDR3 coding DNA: TGCGCCAGCAGCCCCACCCTAGTATCGAACACCATATATTTT. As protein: CASSPTLVSNTIYF.

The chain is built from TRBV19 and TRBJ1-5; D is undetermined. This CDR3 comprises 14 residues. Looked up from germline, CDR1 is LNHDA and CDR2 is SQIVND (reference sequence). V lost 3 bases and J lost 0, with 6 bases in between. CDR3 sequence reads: CASSIGFSNQPQHF. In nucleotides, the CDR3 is TGTGCCAGTAGTATTGGTTTTAGCAATCAGCCCCAGCATTTT.

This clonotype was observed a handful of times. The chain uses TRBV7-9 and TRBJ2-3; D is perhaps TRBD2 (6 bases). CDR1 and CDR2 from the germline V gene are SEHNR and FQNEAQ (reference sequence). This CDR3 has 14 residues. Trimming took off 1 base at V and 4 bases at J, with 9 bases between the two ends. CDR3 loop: CASSLGRGADTQYF. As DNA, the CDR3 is TGTGCCAGCAGCTTAGGGCGGGGAGCAGATACGCAGTATTTT.

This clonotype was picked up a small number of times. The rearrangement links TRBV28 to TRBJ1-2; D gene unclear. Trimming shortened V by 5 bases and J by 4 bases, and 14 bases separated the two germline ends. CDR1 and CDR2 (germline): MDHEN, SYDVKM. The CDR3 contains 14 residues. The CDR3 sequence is CASSTQDGPYGYTF. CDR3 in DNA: TGTGCCAGCAGTACGCAGGACGGCCCCTATGGCTACACCTTC.

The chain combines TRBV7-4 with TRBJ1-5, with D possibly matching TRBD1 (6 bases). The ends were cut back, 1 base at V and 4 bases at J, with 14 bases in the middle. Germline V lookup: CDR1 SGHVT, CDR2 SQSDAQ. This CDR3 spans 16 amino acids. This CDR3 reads CASSLGETGSNQPQHF. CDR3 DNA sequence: TGTGCCAGCAGCTTAGGGGAGACAGGATCTAATCAGCCCCAGCATTTT.

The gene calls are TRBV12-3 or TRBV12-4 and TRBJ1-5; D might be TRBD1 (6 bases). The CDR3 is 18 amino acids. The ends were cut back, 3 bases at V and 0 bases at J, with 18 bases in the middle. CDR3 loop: CASSFQGNPLYSNQPQHF. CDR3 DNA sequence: TGTGCCAGCAGTTTTCAGGGGAACCCACTTTATAGCAATCAGCCCCAGCATTTT.

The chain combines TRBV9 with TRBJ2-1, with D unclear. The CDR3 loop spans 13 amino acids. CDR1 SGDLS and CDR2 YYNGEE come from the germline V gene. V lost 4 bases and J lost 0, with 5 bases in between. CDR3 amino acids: CASSPGSYNEQFF. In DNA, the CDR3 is TGTGCCAGCAGCCCGGGCTCCTACAATGAGCAGTTCTTC.